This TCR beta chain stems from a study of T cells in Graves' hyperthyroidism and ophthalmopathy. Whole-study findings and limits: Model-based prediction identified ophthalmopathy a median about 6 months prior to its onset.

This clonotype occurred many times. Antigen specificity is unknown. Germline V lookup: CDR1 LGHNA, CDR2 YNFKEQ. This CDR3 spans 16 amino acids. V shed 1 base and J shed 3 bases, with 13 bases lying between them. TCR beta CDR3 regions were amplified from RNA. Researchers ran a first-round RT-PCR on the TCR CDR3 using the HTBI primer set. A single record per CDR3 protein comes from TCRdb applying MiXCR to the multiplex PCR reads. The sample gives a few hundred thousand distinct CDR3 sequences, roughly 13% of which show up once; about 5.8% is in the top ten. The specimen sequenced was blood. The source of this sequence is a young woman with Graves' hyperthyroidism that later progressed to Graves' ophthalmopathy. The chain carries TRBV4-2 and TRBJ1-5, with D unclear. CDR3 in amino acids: CASSQAERSINQPQHF. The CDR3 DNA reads TGTGCCAGCAGCCAAGCCGAACGCTCGATCAATCAGCCCCAGCATTTT.